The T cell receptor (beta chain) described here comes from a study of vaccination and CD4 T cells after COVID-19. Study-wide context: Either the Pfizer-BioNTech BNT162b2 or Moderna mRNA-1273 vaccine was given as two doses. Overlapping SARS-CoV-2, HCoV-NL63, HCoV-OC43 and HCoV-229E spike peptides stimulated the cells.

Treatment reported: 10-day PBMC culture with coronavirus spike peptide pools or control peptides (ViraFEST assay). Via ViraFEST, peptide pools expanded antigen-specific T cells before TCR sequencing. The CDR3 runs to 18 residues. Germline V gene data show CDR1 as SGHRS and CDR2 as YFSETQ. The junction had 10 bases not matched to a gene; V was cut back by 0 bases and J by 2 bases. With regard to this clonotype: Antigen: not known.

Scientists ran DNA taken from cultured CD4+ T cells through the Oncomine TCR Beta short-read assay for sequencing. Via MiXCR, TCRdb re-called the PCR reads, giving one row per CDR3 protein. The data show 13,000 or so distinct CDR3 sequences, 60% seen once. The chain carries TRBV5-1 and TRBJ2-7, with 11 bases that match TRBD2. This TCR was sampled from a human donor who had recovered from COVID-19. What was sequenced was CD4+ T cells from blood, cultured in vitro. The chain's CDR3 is CASSLALLGTSGTYEQYF. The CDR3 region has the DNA TGCGCCAGCAGCTTGGCCCTGCTCGGGACTAGCGGCACCTACGAGCAGTACTTC.